Given below is one T cell receptor (beta chain) in context. Trimming took 7 bases from V and 4 from J, leaving 14 bases between them. The CDR3 has 13 amino acids. Germline V gene lookup returns CDR1 DFQATT and CDR2 SNEGSKA (reference sequence). The source material, RNA transcripts, was used to amplify TCR beta CDR3 regions. HTBI primers were the set used in a first-round RT-PCR of the TCR CDR3. TCRdb passed the multiplex PCR reads through MiXCR, listing each CDR3 protein once. The table records 450,000 to 700,000 distinct CDR3 sequences, about 43% of them present only once. The sample is drawn from a study of T cells in Graves' hyperthyroidism and ophthalmopathy.

The J gene is TRBJ1-5, the V gene TRBV20-1; possible D gene TRBD1, 5 bases. The clonotype originates from an adult woman with Graves' disease, either hyperthyroidism or ophthalmopathy (not recorded which). The sequenced sample was peripheral blood or thyroid tissue (not recorded which). The CDR3 is CSGTTTANQPQHF. The CDR3, as DNA: TGCAGTGGAACCACGACAGCAAATCAGCCCCAGCATTTT.